Following are 19 T cell receptor beta chains from one sample sequenced in a study of response to subunit inactivated influenza vaccine. TCRdb reprocessed the RT-PCR reads via MiXCR and lists one record per CDR3 protein. The sample has about 500,000 distinct CDR3 sequences, approximately 7.3% seen once; the top ten hold around 13%. Sample: PBMCs from blood, taken roughly 24 months after vaccination. The receptors derive from a man aged 45-69 years who received an inactivated influenza vaccine.

Ten or more counts support this clonotype. V and J are TRBV3-1 and TRBJ2-2; 8 nucleotides line up with TRBD2. The CDR3 sequence is 16 residues long. The trim removed 3 bases at V and 5 bases at J, leaving 8 bases unmatched. The germline CDR1 and CDR2 sequences are LGHDT and YNNKEL (reference sequence). Here the CDR3 reads CASSQPPQRETGELFF. CDR3 nucleotides: TGTGCCAGCAGCCAGCCCCCTCAGCGGGAGACCGGGGAGCTGTTTTTT.

This chain uses TRBV5-8 with TRBJ1-5; D gene ambiguous. This CDR3 comprises 15 residues. The germline V and J ends were trimmed by 2 bases and 6 bases, with 15 bases remaining between them. Germline V gene data show CDR1 as SGHTS and CDR2 as YDEGEE. CDR3 loop: CASSFQENKAQPQHF. The DNA for the CDR3 is TGTGCCAGCAGCTTCCAGGAGAATAAAGCTCAGCCCCAGCATTTT.

This clonotype was seen a handful of times. The genes are TRBV5-1 and TRBJ1-4, with D possibly matching TRBD1 (6 bases). CDR1 SGHRS and CDR2 YFSETQ come from the germline V gene. This CDR3 region has 15 residues. V gave up 4 bases and J gave up 2 bases, with 12 bases separating them. This CDR3 reads CASSPGGGTNEKLFF. In DNA, the CDR3 is TGCGCCAGCAGCCCTGGCGGGGGCACTAATGAAAAACTGTTTTTT.

This clonotype was counted a few times. With a much larger clone just one base away, this may be a read error. The V gene is TRBV6-2 or TRBV6-3, the J gene TRBJ1-2; D is undetermined. The V end lost 5 bases, the J end lost 4 bases, and 8 bases lay between the germline ends. The CDR3 is made up of 12 amino acids. Germline V gene sequence: CDR1 MNHEY, CDR2 SVGEGT. CDR3 region: CASSQGAYGYTF. In DNA form, the CDR3 reads TGTGCCAGCAGTCAAGGAGCCTATGGCTACACCTTC.

This clonotype showed up many times. The V call is TRBV29-1, the J call TRBJ2-1; the D gene is possibly TRBD2 (6 bases). V was pared by 1 base and J by 10 bases, with 11 bases between. Per the germline V gene, CDR1 is SQVTM and CDR2 is ANQGSEA. The CDR3 consists of 12 residues. CDR3 sequence reads: CSVEASRGEQFF. CDR3 sequence (DNA): TGCAGCGTTGAAGCGAGCCGGGGGGAGCAGTTCTTC.

The V gene is TRBV9, the J gene TRBJ1-3; D uncertain. Trimming shortened V by 3 bases and J by 0 bases, and 7 bases separated the two germline ends. The germline V gene encodes CDR1 SGDLS and CDR2 YYNGEE. The CDR3 totals 14 residues. The CDR3 protein is CASSARNSGNTIYF. DNA for the CDR3: TGTGCCAGCAGCGCGAGGAACTCTGGAAACACCATATATTTT. The entire variable domain, with the rest obtained from reference TRBV9 and TRBJ1-3, is as follows: DSGVTQTPKHLITATGQRVTLRCSPRSGDLSVYWYQQSLDQGLQFLIQYYNGEERAKGNILERFSAQQFPDLHSELNLSSLELGDSALYFCASSARNSGNTIYFGEGSWLTVV.

This chain joins TRBV12-3 or TRBV12-4 and TRBJ2-2; TRBD1 matches 10 bases. After removal of 5 bases from V and 4 bases from J, the junction contained 10 bases not matched to a gene. The CDR3 is 17 residues long. This CDR3 reads CASSPDTGQGGTGELFF. The DNA of the CDR3 is TGTGCCAGCAGTCCTGACACCGGACAGGGGGGCACCGGGGAGCTGTTTTTT.

This clonotype showed up many times. The chain combines TRBV4-3 with TRBJ2-2, with D possibly being TRBD1 (5 bases). The V end lost 6 bases, the J end lost 6 bases, and 14 bases lay between the germline ends. The germline V gene encodes CDR1 LGHNA and CDR2 YSLEER. CDR3 length: 14 residues. This CDR3 is CASRQQVSAGELFF. The CDR3 DNA reads TGCGCCAGCAGGCAACAGGTATCCGCCGGGGAGCTGTTTTTT.

This clonotype turned up a few times. The chain links TRBV6-1 to TRBJ2-7; maybe TRBD1 (5 bases). CDR3 length: 14 amino acids. CDR1 is MNHNS, CDR2 SASEGT, per germline. V lost 6 bases and J 6 bases, leaving 18 bases between the germline ends. The CDR3 DNA follows: TGTGCCAGCAGAAGGGTTCAGGGTTCGGGCGAGCAGTACTTC. It encodes CASRRVQGSGEQYF.

This clonotype has only a few counts. This sequence joins TRBV5-1 and TRBJ2-1; 14 bases fit TRBD2. The CDR3 runs 16 residues. V lost 0 bases, J lost 8 bases, and 4 bases stayed unmatched. Germline CDR1 and CDR2: SGHRS and YFSETQ. The CDR3 loop is CASSLAGLAGADEQFF. The CDR3 DNA sequence: TGCGCCAGCAGCTTGGCGGGACTAGCGGGAGCTGATGAGCAGTTCTTC.

This clonotype turned up a few times. The chain is built from TRBV20-1 and TRBJ2-7; perhaps D is TRBD1 or TRBD2 (5 bases each). The CDR3 runs 11 residues. Germline values: CDR1 DFQATT, CDR2 SNEGSKA (reference sequence). Trimming left V 8 bases short and J 3 bases short, with 11 bases between. CDR3 loop: CSPIGGYEQYF. CDR3 coding DNA: TGCAGTCCAATTGGGGGCTACGAGCAGTACTTC.

This clonotype was found a few times. The rearrangement uses TRBV6-1 and TRBJ1-5; no firm D call. V shed 5 bases and J shed 4 bases, with 9 bases lying between them. The CDR3 sequence is 13 residues long. The V gene's germline CDR1 is MNHNS and CDR2 SASEGT. CDR3 bases: TGTGCCAGCAGTACGACGGAAAATCAGCCCCAGCATTTT. As protein: CASSTTENQPQHF.

The chain has TRBV7-9 and TRBJ2-4, with a possible D match to TRBD2 (5 bases). The CDR3 totals 16 residues. With 4 bases removed from V and 5 bases from J, the gap between germline ends came to 18 bases. Germline assignment: CDR1 SEHNR and CDR2 FQNEAQ (reference sequence). The DNA for the CDR3 is TGTGCCAGCAGCTCAGCCTCCGCCGACTACCAAAACATTCAGTACTTC. It yields the protein CASSSASADYQNIQYF.

The CDR3 DNA sequence: TGCAGCGTGGACTATCAGGGGGGAGGCACTGAAGCTTTCTTT. Encoded protein: CSVDYQGGGTEAFF. The rearrangement joins TRBV29-1 to TRBJ1-1, with 7 bases that match TRBD1. J lost 4 bases, V lost 6 bases, and 11 bases had no gene match. The CDR3 consists of 14 residues. CDR1 and CDR2 (germline): SQVTM, ANQGSEA.

This clonotype was recorded at least ten times. The chain recombines TRBV25-1 with TRBJ2-2, with unresolved D. The germline V gene has CDR1 MGHDK and CDR2 SYGVNS. The CDR3 contains 14 residues. V dropped 2 bases and J dropped 3 bases, with 7 bases sitting between them. The CDR3 loop reads CASSEERDTGELFF. CDR3 nucleotides: TGTGCCAGCAGTGAAGAACGGGACACCGGGGAGCTGTTTTTT.

The chain uses TRBV5-1 and TRBJ2-4; TRBD2 matches at 14 bases. Germline V CDR1 and CDR2: SGHRS, YFSETQ. CDR3 length: 17 amino acids. V lost 2 bases to trimming and J lost 0 bases; unmatched junction nucleotides: 1. DNA of the CDR3: TGCGCCAGCAGCTTAGGACTAGCGGGAGGAGCCAAAAACATTCAGTACTTC. Translation: CASSLGLAGGAKNIQYF.

The rearrangement links TRBV6-5 to TRBJ2-7, with D possibly being TRBD1 (5 bases). Trimming stripped 2 bases from V and 3 bases from J, with 11 bases between. Germline lookup yields CDR1 MNHEY and CDR2 SVGAGI. The CDR3 has 14 amino acids. The CDR3 nucleotides are TGTGCCAGCAGTTACCGAACAGGCCTCTACGAGCAGTACTTC. It encodes CASSYRTGLYEQYF.

This clonotype was detected only a few times. The chain combines TRBV6-1 with TRBJ1-4; TRBD1 agrees at 10 bases. Germline CDR1 reads MNHNS; CDR2 reads SASEGT. The CDR3 runs 15 residues. Germline trimming cut 1 base from V and 5 bases from J; bases unmatched to any gene: 1. CDR3 DNA sequence: TGTGCCAGCAGTGAAGTGGGACAGGGGAATGAAAAACTGTTTTTT. This encodes CASSEVGQGNEKLFF.

Many counts were recorded for this clonotype. The junction shows a germline mismatch at one end, possibly a read error. For the CDR3, the DNA is TGTGCCAGCAGCTTATCAAGCGAGCAGTACTTC. Translated: CASSLSSEQYF. V and J are TRBV28 and TRBJ2-7, with D unclear. This CDR3 is built from 11 residues. Per germline, CDR1 MDHEN and CDR2 SYDVKM. Using reference TRBV28 and TRBJ2-7 for the parts outside the CDR3, the full variable domain is DVKVTQSSRYLVKRTGEKVFLECVQDMDHENMFWYRQDPGLGLRLIYFSYDVKMKEKGDIPEGYSVSREKKERFSLILESASTNQTSMYLCASSLSSEQYFGPGTRLTVT.